Included here is one T cell receptor (beta chain) sequence, with context. What it binds is unknown. The data were obtained in a study of vaccination effects on CD4 cells after COVID-19. Sequencing used immunoSEQ multiplex PCR; TCRdb keeps in-frame clones, though not all of them. The sample yields about 70,000 clones, roughly four fifths seen once. Investigators separated out CD4+ T cells once about 10 days of culture had passed. Trimming removed 4 bases at V and 3 bases at J, with 7 bases between. The CDR3 is 11 residues long. Germline CDR1 is SQVTM and CDR2 is ANQGSEA. The starting material was CD4+ T cells from PBMCs cultured without peptide, obtained before COVID-19 vaccination. This sequence was found in a human donor who received a COVID-19 vaccine. The rearrangement joins TRBV29-1 to TRBJ2-7; D remains ambiguous. The DNA for the CDR3 is TGCAGCGTTGGTACCAGCTACGAGCAGTACGTC. Translation gives CSVGTSYEQYV.